This T cell receptor (beta chain) was observed in a study of T cells in Graves' hyperthyroidism and ophthalmopathy. This clonotype was observed at least ten times. The PBMCs had their origin in 8.5 to 10 ml of fresh peripheral blood. Amplified regions were TCR beta CDR3 sequences from RNA transcripts. HTBI primers were used for first-round RT-PCR of the TCR CDR3. From the multiplex PCR reads, TCRdb called clonotypes with MiXCR, one entry per CDR3 protein. Of about 320,000 distinct CDR3 sequences listed, 16% are singletons. The CDR3 consists of 12 residues. V lost 3 bases, J lost 6 bases, and 10 bases lay in between. Germline V CDR1 and CDR2: DFQATT, SNEGSKA (reference sequence).

Source material: blood. The chain links TRBV20-1 to TRBJ2-3; D is ambiguous. The TCR was taken from a young man with Graves' hyperthyroidism. DNA of the CDR3: TGCAGTGCTAGTCTTACGACGGATACGCAGTATTTT. It is translated as CSASLTTDTQYF.